These 29 T cell receptor beta chains were all obtained from the same sample, sequenced in a study of T cells in Graves' hyperthyroidism and ophthalmopathy. Using RNA transcripts as the source, TCR beta CDR3 regions were amplified. First-round RT-PCR of the TCR CDR3 relied on the HTBI primer set. TCRdb reprocessed the multiplex PCR reads with MiXCR, giving one entry per CDR3 protein. The data contain 400,000 to 600,000 distinct CDR3 sequences, about 16% of them singletons. Sequenced: blood. Receptor source: a woman in her twenties or thirties with Graves' ophthalmopathy.

This chain joins TRBV6-1 and TRBJ1-1; no clear D gene. This CDR3 spans 16 amino acids. Germline V gives CDR1 MNHNS, CDR2 SASEGT. V lost 5 bases to trimming and J lost 1 base, with 17 bases between them. CDR3 amino acids: CASSTPGRAANTEAFF. CDR3 in DNA: TGTGCCAGCAGTACACCGGGTAGGGCGGCGAACACTGAAGCTTTCTTT.

The gene calls are TRBV11-3 and TRBJ2-7; maybe TRBD2 (5 bases). The CDR3 sequence is 13 residues long. V lost 0 bases and J lost 9, with 12 bases in between. CDR1 SGHNT and CDR2 YENEEA come from the germline V gene. The CDR3 region is CASSLDGTGLQYF. For the CDR3, the DNA is TGTGCCAGCAGCTTAGACGGCACCGGACTGCAGTACTTC.

This clonotype was recorded many times. The rearrangement uses TRBV7-8 and TRBJ1-6; possible D gene TRBD1, 5 bases. Germline V gene data show CDR1 as SGHVS and CDR2 as FQNEAQ. The V end lost 5 bases, the J end lost 7 bases, and 15 bases lay between the germline ends. The CDR3 runs to 15 residues. The CDR3 region is CASSPPQGLNSPLHF. CDR3 sequence (DNA): TGTGCCAGCAGCCCACCCCAGGGTCTCAATTCACCCCTCCACTTT.

Comments on this clonotype: With a much larger clone just one base away, this may be a read error. J is TRBJ2-7 and V is TRBV20-1; TRBD2 matches 9 bases. CDR1 DFQATT and CDR2 SNEGSKA come from the germline V gene (reference sequence). Trimming at V came to 5 bases and at J to 5 bases, leaving 16 bases not matched to a gene. The CDR3 spans 16 residues. CDR3 sequence (DNA): TGCAGTGCTGGTGCCAGTTTAGCGGGAGCCGATCACGAGCAGTACTTC. It is translated as CSAGASLAGADHEQYF.

This chain uses TRBV4-3 with TRBJ2-7, with 12 nucleotides matching TRBD2. Losses at the gene ends were 4 bases for V and 3 bases for J; bases not matched to a gene: 4. CDR3 length: 15 amino acids. Germline V CDR1 and CDR2: LGHNA, YSLEER. Here the CDR3 reads CASSPELAGGYEQYF. The CDR3 nucleotides are TGCGCCAGCAGCCCCGAACTAGCGGGAGGCTACGAGCAGTACTTC.

The chain employs TRBV15 and TRBJ2-7; tentatively, D is TRBD1 or TRBD2 (5 bases each). V lost 1 base, J lost 2 bases, and 6 bases lay in between. Germline V gene data show CDR1 as LNHNV and CDR2 as YYDKDF (reference sequence). The CDR3 runs 13 residues. CDR3 coding DNA: TGTGCCACCAGCAGAGCGGGACCCTACGAGCAGTACTTC. Amino acid sequence: CATSRAGPYEQYF.

As for this clonotype: A much larger clone lies a single base off, so this may be a read error. The chain has TRBV6-2 or TRBV6-3 and TRBJ2-3, with TRBD2 matching over 8 bases. CDR1 MNHEY and CDR2 SVGEGT come from the germline V gene. The CDR3 loop spans 15 amino acids. CDR3: CASSPVAGSTDTRYF. The CDR3 DNA is TGTGCCAGCAGTCCCGTAGCGGGAAGCACAGATACGCGGTATTTT.

This clonotype was seen repeatedly, ten times or more. This chain joins TRBV5-1 and TRBJ2-1, with TRBD2 matching over 15 bases. CDR3 length equals 20 residues. The V and J ends lost 1 base and 0 bases, in that order; junction bases with no gene match: 8. Germline loops: CDR1 SGHRS, CDR2 YFSETQ. This chain's CDR3 is CASSLTWTSGRASSYNEQFF. In DNA, the CDR3 is TGCGCCAGCAGCTTGACTTGGACTAGCGGGAGGGCCAGCTCCTACAATGAGCAGTTCTTC.

This rearrangement joins TRBV7-3 to TRBJ1-2; 9 bases fit TRBD1. Germline V gene sequence: CDR1 SGHTA, CDR2 FQGTGA. Germline trimming cut 2 bases from V and 9 bases from J; bases unmatched to any gene: 4. The CDR3 loop spans 13 amino acids. The CDR3 protein is CASSLGTGQRYTF. In nucleotides, the CDR3 is TGTGCCAGCAGCTTAGGGACAGGGCAGCGCTACACCTTC.

The V call is TRBV6-5, the J call TRBJ2-1, with TRBD2 matching over 12 bases. V dropped 2 bases and J dropped 9; count of bases not matched to a gene: 11. Looked up from germline, CDR1 is MNHEY and CDR2 is SVGAGI. The CDR3 is made up of 17 amino acids. This chain's CDR3 is CASSYALLAGGGVEQFF. The DNA of the CDR3 is TGTGCCAGCAGTTACGCGCTACTAGCGGGGGGCGGTGTTGAGCAGTTCTTC.

In its sample, this clonotype was seen many times. The V gene is TRBV20-1, the J gene TRBJ2-1; 13 positions agree with TRBD2. The CDR3 has 15 residues. Germline assignment: CDR1 DFQATT and CDR2 SNEGSKA (reference sequence). V trimming: 5 bases; J trimming: 7 bases; junction bases outside the gene matches: 8. CDR3 protein: CSASGLAGKLNEQFF. The DNA of the CDR3 is TGCAGTGCTTCGGGACTAGCGGGAAAGTTGAATGAGCAGTTCTTC.

The chain employs TRBV12-3 or TRBV12-4 and TRBJ2-2; D is possibly TRBD1 (5 bases). Trimming stripped 3 bases from V and 5 bases from J, with 10 bases between. The CDR3 loop spans 14 amino acids. Here the CDR3 DNA reads TGTGCCAGCAGTTTGAAGGGGCTGACCGGGGAGCTGTTTTTT. Protein sequence: CASSLKGLTGELFF.

The rearrangement uses TRBV10-3 and TRBJ2-3; possibly TRBD1 for D (5 bases). The J call is doubtful: the DNA matches TRBJ1-5 better. Germline CDR1 ENHRY, CDR2 SYGVKD. The CDR3 spans 15 residues. The CDR3 DNA reads as TGTGCCATCAGGGGGACTAGCGGGAGTACAGATACGCAGCATTTT. It codes for CAIRGTSGSTDTQHF.

In its sample, this clonotype was seen many times. The chain recombines TRBV7-2 with TRBJ1-6; TRBD1 might be the D (5 bases). CDR3 length: 15 residues. Germline CDR1 is SGHTA and CDR2 is FQGNSA. Trimming pared 1 base from V and 7 bases from J, leaving 11 bases between. The DNA for the CDR3 is TGTGCCAGCAGCTTAGGGGGACGGTTAAATTCACCCCTCCACTTT. Protein: CASSLGGRLNSPLHF.

This clonotype was picked up a small number of times. The chain employs TRBV4-3 and TRBJ1-2; 10 bases map to TRBD1. Germline V gives CDR1 LGHNA, CDR2 YSLEER. This CDR3 has 15 residues. V shed 4 bases and J 3 bases; nucleotides not matched to a gene: 5. The CDR3 region is CASSLGTGDYYGYTF. The CDR3 DNA sequence: TGCGCCAGCAGCCTGGGGACAGGGGACTACTATGGCTACACCTTC.

This clonotype was recorded at least ten times. V gene TRBV28 combines with J gene TRBJ2-1; TRBD1 might be the D (6 bases). This CDR3 region has 13 residues. Germline V CDR1 and CDR2: MDHEN, SYDVKM. The V end lost 5 bases, the J end lost 3 bases, and 8 bases lay between the germline ends. CDR3 protein: CASSQGGYNEQFF. CDR3 nucleotides: TGTGCCAGCAGTCAAGGGGGCTACAATGAGCAGTTCTTC.

This clonotype appeared many times. The chain links TRBV18 to TRBJ2-3, with 11 bases that match TRBD2. The V gene end was trimmed by 0 bases and the J gene end by 2 bases; junction bases not matched to a gene: 1. Germline CDR1 reads KGHSH; CDR2 reads LQKENI. This CDR3 spans 16 amino acids. CDR3 nucleotide sequence: TGTGCCAGCTCACCACCGGGACTAGCGGCCACAGATACGCAGTATTTT. Its translation: CASSPPGLAATDTQYF.

The genes are TRBV29-1 and TRBJ1-1; the D is unclear. In germline, CDR1 is SQVTM, CDR2 ANQGSEA. V was trimmed by 3 bases and J by 0 bases, leaving 5 bases between them. This CDR3 is 12 amino acids long. CDR3 region: CSVDRMNTEAFF. Here the CDR3 DNA reads TGCAGCGTTGACAGAATGAACACTGAAGCTTTCTTT.

This clonotype has only a few counts. The chain has TRBV18 and TRBJ2-4; 7 bases line up with TRBD1. Germline values: CDR1 KGHSH, CDR2 LQKENI. V was pared by 4 bases and J by 9 bases, with 3 bases of the junction left unmatched. The CDR3 runs 12 residues. Here the CDR3 reads CASSRDRGIQYF. The CDR3 region has the DNA TGTGCCAGCTCACGGGACAGAGGCATTCAGTACTTC.

This clonotype was seen repeatedly, ten times or more. The rearrangement links TRBV7-9 to TRBJ2-3, with 9 nucleotides matching TRBD1. The V gene's germline CDR1 is SEHNR and CDR2 FQNEAQ (reference sequence). The V gene end was trimmed by 5 bases and the J gene end by 2 bases; junction bases not matched to a gene: 5. This CDR3 is 15 amino acids long. The CDR3 reads CASSPRDRVTDTQYF. The CDR3 DNA follows: TGTGCCAGCAGCCCGAGGGACAGGGTCACAGATACGCAGTATTTT.

This chain links TRBV12-3 or TRBV12-4 with TRBJ2-1; 9 bases map to TRBD2. The CDR3 runs 16 residues. Unmatched junction bases numbered 16, after V lost 8 bases and J lost 8 bases. The CDR3 loop is CASRPGLAGYRDEQFF. The CDR3 DNA reads TGTGCCAGCCGCCCCGGGCTAGCGGGATATCGCGATGAGCAGTTCTTC.

A few counts support this clonotype. The chain combines TRBV11-1 with TRBJ2-1, with 8 bases that match TRBD2. V lost 4 bases and J lost 7; bases outside the gene matches: 9. Germline CDR1 reads SGHAT; CDR2 reads FQDESV (reference sequence). The CDR3 totals 15 residues. Here the CDR3 reads CASSSGTRSGNEQFF. CDR3 in DNA: TGTGCCAGCAGCTCCGGGACTAGGTCGGGTAATGAGCAGTTCTTC.

Details on this clonotype: One base away lies a much larger clone, so this may be a sequencing read error. Likely a read error: the CDR3 ends without its conserved phenylalanine or tryptophan. The CDR3: CASSAPTGYNEQFL. As DNA, the CDR3 is TGTGCCAGCAGCGCTCCGACAGGTTACAATGAGCAGTTCCTC. The chain carries TRBV11-3 and TRBJ2-1, with D possibly TRBD1 on 6 matching bases. CDR3 length equals 14 residues. Trimming removed 5 bases from V and 4 bases from J, with 12 bases in between. Germline values: CDR1 SGHNT, CDR2 YENEEA.

A few counts support this clonotype. The chain is built from TRBV7-2 and TRBJ2-1; 9 positions agree with TRBD1. The CDR3 length is 15 residues. CDR1 is SGHTA, CDR2 FQGNSA, per germline. V shed 5 bases and J 5 bases; nucleotides not matched to a gene: 7. CDR3 loop: CASSGRQGGDNEQFF. DNA of the CDR3: TGTGCCAGCAGCGGACGACAGGGGGGGGACAATGAGCAGTTCTTC.

This clonotype was counted at least ten times. V and J are TRBV6-1 and TRBJ1-5; D might be TRBD1 (6 bases). The germline V gene has CDR1 MNHNS and CDR2 SASEGT. The CDR3 runs to 15 residues. The V end was cut by 6 bases, the J end by 2 bases, with 14 bases between. CDR3 nucleotide sequence: TGTGCCAGCAGCATCCAGGGGACGGGCAATCAGCCCCAGCATTTT. Residues: CASSIQGTGNQPQHF.

This clonotype was detected only a few times. This chain joins TRBV20-1 and TRBJ2-1, with D perhaps TRBD2 (6 bases). The germline gives CDR1 DFQATT, CDR2 SNEGSKA (reference sequence). This CDR3 contains 13 residues. Trimming left V 3 bases short and J 8 bases short, with 14 bases between. The CDR3 coding sequence is TGCAGTGCTAGTCCCGGGAGCTTCGATGAGCAGTTCTTC. Its translation: CSASPGSFDEQFF.

This clonotype was recorded many times. The rearrangement uses TRBV5-1 and TRBJ2-7; no reliable D call. Germline values: CDR1 SGHRS, CDR2 YFSETQ. Trimming shortened V by 4 bases and J by 5 bases, and 16 bases separated the two germline ends. The CDR3 loop spans 14 amino acids. The CDR3 bases are TGCGCCAGCAGCCCCGAGGTCGGCAGGAACGAGCAGTACTTC. Its protein product is CASSPEVGRNEQYF.

V and J are TRBV19 and TRBJ1-1; D remains ambiguous. V dropped 7 bases and J dropped 2 bases, with 8 bases sitting between them. CDR3 length equals 12 residues. Germline CDR1 and CDR2: LNHDA and SQIVND (reference sequence). The CDR3 here is CASKDGNTEAFF. For the CDR3, the DNA is TGTGCCAGTAAGGACGGTAACACTGAAGCTTTCTTT.

In its sample, this clonotype was seen many times. This chain uses TRBV5-1 with TRBJ2-2; D is perhaps TRBD1 (5 bases). V lost 4 bases and J lost 0, with 10 bases in between. From germline, CDR1 is SGHRS and CDR2 YFSETQ. CDR3 length: 15 residues. This chain's CDR3 is CASSLRQTNTGELFF. CDR3 DNA: TGCGCCAGCAGCCTCAGACAGACGAACACCGGGGAGCTGTTTTTT.